A single sample is the source of the 9 T cell receptor beta chains below, sequenced in a study of blood T cell repertoires in COVID-19. Sequencing used immunoSEQ multiplex PCR; TCRdb keeps in-frame clones, though not all of them. The sample has 350,000 to 550,000 clones, roughly 89% seen once. The sequencing input was peripheral blood. The source is a woman in her thirties with acute or convalescent COVID-19.

This sequence joins TRBV5-5 and TRBJ2-1; TRBD2 agrees at 11 bases. The CDR3 has 15 amino acids. Germline CDR1 SGHKS, CDR2 YYEKEE (reference sequence). Trimming removed 4 bases from V and 3 bases from J; junction bases left unmatched: 3. This CDR3 reads CASSLSGGDYNEQFF. The CDR3 nucleotides are TGTGCCAGCAGCCTTAGCGGGGGGGACTACAATGAGCAGTTCTTC.

This chain uses TRBV5-1 with TRBJ1-1; tentatively, D is TRBD1 (6 bases). CDR1 SGHRS and CDR2 YFSETQ come from the germline V gene. Trimming took 2 bases from V and 6 from J, leaving 8 bases between them. The CDR3 is made up of 12 amino acids. CDR3 coding DNA: TGCGCCAGCAGCTTCGACAGGTCTGAAGCTTTCTTT. It translates to CASSFDRSEAFF.

This clone was picked up a small number of times. The chain has TRBV14 and TRBJ2-2; D is possibly TRBD1 (5 bases). CDR3 length equals 15 residues. V was shortened by 6 bases and J by 6 bases, with 17 bases between the two germline ends. CDR1 and CDR2 from the germline V gene are SGHDN and FVKESK. CDR3 sequence (DNA): TGTGCCAGCAGTCGACTTACAGGCCGTCCCGGGGAGCTGTTTTTT. Its translation is CASSRLTGRPGELFF. The variable domain in full, completed from reference TRBV14 and TRBJ2-2, reads EAGVTQFPSHSVIEKGQTVTLRCDPISGHDNLYWYRRVMGKEIKFLLHFVKESKQDESGMPNNRFLAERTGGTYSTLKVQPAELEDSGVYFCASSRLTGRPGELFFGEGSRLTVL.

The CDR3 spells CASSPTGLAGGPNLRETQYF. CDR3 DNA: TGTGCCAGCAGCCCAACAGGACTAGCGGGGGGACCCAATTTGCGGGAGACCCAGTACTTC. The chain couples TRBV3-1 (or the pseudogene TRBV3-2) to TRBJ2-5; 14 bases are shared with TRBD2. The germline CDR1 and CDR2 sequences are LGHDT and YNNKEL (reference sequence). Trimming at V came to 4 bases and at J to 5 bases, leaving 18 bases not matched to a gene. This CDR3 contains 20 residues.

CDR3 sequence (DNA): TGTGCCAGCAGTATAATCTCTGTATGGGACAGCAACAATGAGCAGTTCTTC. It yields the protein CASSIISVWDSNNEQFF. V usage is TRBV2 and J usage is TRBJ2-1; 7 positions match TRBD1. This CDR3 is 17 amino acids long. Unmatched junction bases numbered 15, after V lost 5 bases and J lost 5 bases. Germline lookup yields CDR1 SNHLY and CDR2 FYNNEI. The whole variable domain, filled in from reference TRBV2 and TRBJ2-1, reads EPEVTQTPSHQVTQMGQEVILRCVPISNHLYFYWYRQILGQKVEFLVSFYNNEISEKSEIFDDQFSVERPDGSNFTLKIRSTKLEDSAMYFCASSIISVWDSNNEQFFGPGTRLTVL.

This clone was observed a single time. The chain joins TRBV29-1 to TRBJ2-3; 7 nucleotides match TRBD2. CDR3 length: 14 residues. The V gene end was trimmed by 3 bases and the J gene end by 4 bases; junction bases not matched to a gene: 7. Germline loops: CDR1 SQVTM, CDR2 ANQGSEA. The CDR3 DNA follows: TGCAGCGTTGATGGGAGGGGTGGAGCAGATACGCAGTATTTT. It is translated as CSVDGRGGADTQYF.

V gene TRBV5-1 combines with J gene TRBJ2-5; 10 nucleotides match TRBD2. V shed 3 bases, J shed 5 bases, and the junction held 13 bases outside the gene matches. The CDR3 spans 17 residues. Germline CDR1 is SGHRS and CDR2 is YFSETQ. CDR3 nucleotides: TGCGCCAGCAGCTCTACACAGCGGGGGGGCTTAGGGGAGACCCAGTACTTC. It translates to CASSSTQRGGLGETQYF.

V usage is TRBV7-3 and J usage is TRBJ2-1; TRBD2 agrees at 11 bases. V lost 5 bases and J lost 7; bases outside the gene matches: 7. The CDR3 totals 15 residues. Germline CDR1 and CDR2: SGHTA and FQGTGA. CDR3: CASSLSGGASNEQFF. The CDR3 DNA follows: TGTGCCAGCAGCCTTAGCGGGGGGGCCAGTAATGAGCAGTTCTTC.

This chain links TRBV6-6 with TRBJ1-2, with D possibly TRBD1 on 6 matching bases. The CDR3 covers 14 residues. The germline V and J ends were trimmed by 6 bases and 0 bases, with 11 bases remaining between them. Germline-derived CDR1 and CDR2 are MNHNY and SVGAGI (reference sequence). The chain's CDR3 is CASRPDSTNYGYTF. CDR3 in DNA: TGTGCCAGCAGACCGGACAGCACTAACTATGGCTACACCTTC.